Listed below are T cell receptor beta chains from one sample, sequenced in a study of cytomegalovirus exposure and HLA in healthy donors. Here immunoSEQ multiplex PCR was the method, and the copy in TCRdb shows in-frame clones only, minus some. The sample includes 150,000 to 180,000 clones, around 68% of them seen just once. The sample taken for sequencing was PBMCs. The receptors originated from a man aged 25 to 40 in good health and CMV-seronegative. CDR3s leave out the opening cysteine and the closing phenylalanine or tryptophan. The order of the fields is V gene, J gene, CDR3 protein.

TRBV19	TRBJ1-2	ASKRDREYGYT
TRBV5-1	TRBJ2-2	ASSPGAGNTGELF
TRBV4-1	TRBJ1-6	ASSQGAGNSPLH
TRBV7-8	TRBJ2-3	ASSPHGGYSSTDTQY
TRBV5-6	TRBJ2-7	ASSLDRTPEQY
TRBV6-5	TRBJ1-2	ASSYLGQENGYT
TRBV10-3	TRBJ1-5	AISEPNAGQPFSNQPQH
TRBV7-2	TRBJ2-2	ASSLVRLTGELF
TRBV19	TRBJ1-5	ASSVNSNQPQH
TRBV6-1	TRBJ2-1	ASSPDRGFWNEQF
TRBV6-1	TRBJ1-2	ASSPGTGDWYGYT
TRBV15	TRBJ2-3	ATSRALAGGTDTQY
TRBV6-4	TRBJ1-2	ASSEGQGRLGYT
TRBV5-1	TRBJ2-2	ASSLDGQQTGELF
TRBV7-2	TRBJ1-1	ASSPIVGGTEAF
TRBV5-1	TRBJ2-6	ASREVIVAGANVLT
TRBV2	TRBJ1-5	ASDGQISNQPQN
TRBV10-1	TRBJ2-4	VSIPRCLPIQY
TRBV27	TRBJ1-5	ASSSGTGNQPQH
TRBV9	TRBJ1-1	ASSAGGNTEAF
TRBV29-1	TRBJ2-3	SVARQDPNPTDTQY
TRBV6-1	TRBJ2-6	ASSDWDRGFSGANVLT
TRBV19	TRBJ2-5	ASSIETGRGETQY
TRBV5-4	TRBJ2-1	ASSPGGNSYNEQF
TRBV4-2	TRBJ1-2	ASSQDLAARSYGYT
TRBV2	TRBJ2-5	ASSLGTVETQY
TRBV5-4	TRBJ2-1	ASSSGEDYEQF
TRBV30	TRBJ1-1	AWGDMLTGMDTEAF
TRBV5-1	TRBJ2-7	ASSLTAVGGASGYEQY
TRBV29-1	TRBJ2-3	SADASGNTDTQY
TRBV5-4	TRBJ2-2	ASSLEIANTGELF
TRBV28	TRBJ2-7	ASSPGTGSSYEQY
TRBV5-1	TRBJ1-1	ASSLDLTVDTEAF
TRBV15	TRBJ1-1	ATSNQRNTEAF
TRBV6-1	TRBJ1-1	ASLRTGNTEAF
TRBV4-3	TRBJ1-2	ASSQEQANYGYP
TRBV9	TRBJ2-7	ASSVTGDEQY
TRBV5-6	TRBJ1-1	ASSLFAGETEAF
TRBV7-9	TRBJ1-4	ASSAPGQGNRANEKLF
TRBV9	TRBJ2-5	ASSVGASLQETQY
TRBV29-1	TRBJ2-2	SAALGALTGELF
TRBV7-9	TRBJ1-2	ASSGSPRWEGDT
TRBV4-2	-	ASSQDVGQGASYEQY
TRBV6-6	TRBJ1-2	ASSYGQGNYGYT
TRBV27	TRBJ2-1	ASRDINEQF
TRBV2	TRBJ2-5	ASSAGTGFRETQY
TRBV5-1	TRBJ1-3	ASSLDRGNTIY
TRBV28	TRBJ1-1	ASSPPTGTIQEAF
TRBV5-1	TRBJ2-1	ASSGLADLSLFYNEQF
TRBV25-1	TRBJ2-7	ASSELGQGHEQY
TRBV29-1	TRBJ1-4	SVEDWGGSEKLF
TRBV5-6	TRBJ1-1	ASSLVGLMNTEAF
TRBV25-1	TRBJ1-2	ASSTGGNGYP
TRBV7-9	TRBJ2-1	ASSLASGGYNEQF
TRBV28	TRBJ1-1	ASSLKDRVNTEAF
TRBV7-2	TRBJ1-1	ASSLEQLSVNTEAF
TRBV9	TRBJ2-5	ASSAGTGTGLRGWKETQY
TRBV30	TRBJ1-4	AWSPPGGYEKLF
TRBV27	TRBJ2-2	ASSLYRSTGELF
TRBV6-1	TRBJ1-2	ASSEAGRGPSYGYT